Listed here are 27 T cell receptor beta chains from one sample, sequenced in a study of breast tumors, draining lymph nodes, adjacent tissues. Axillary draining lymph nodes of breast cancer patients supplied the node samples. From the multiplex PCR reads, TCRdb called clonotypes with MiXCR, one entry per CDR3 protein. This sample has 150,000 to 200,000 distinct CDR3 sequences, with around 35% found just once. The sample taken for sequencing was axillary lymph node tissue. The receptors derive from a female donor with breast cancer. Some clones in this sample may be carry-over from other donors' samples.

This clonotype was counted at least ten times. The chain uses TRBV5-4 and TRBJ2-3; 10 bases are shared with TRBD1. The V and J ends lost 5 bases and 1 base, in that order; junction bases with no gene match: 1. Germline lookup yields CDR1 SGHNT and CDR2 YYREEE (reference sequence). The CDR3 sequence is 14 residues long. The CDR3 DNA reads as TGTGCCAGCAGGACAGGGGGCGGCACAGATACGCAGTATTTT. It yields the protein CASRTGGGTDTQYF.

This clonotype was found many times. The genes are TRBV29-1 and TRBJ1-5; D unresolved. Deletions cut 5 bases from V and 3 bases from J, with 11 bases between. The CDR3 runs 13 residues. Germline CDR1 SQVTM, CDR2 ANQGSEA. The chain's CDR3 is CSVLPGFNQPQHF. The CDR3 DNA sequence: TGCAGCGTTTTGCCGGGATTCAATCAGCCCCAGCATTTT.

This clonotype was seen at least ten times. The J gene is TRBJ2-5, the V gene TRBV14; 14 nucleotides align to TRBD2. V was clipped by 4 bases and J by 4 bases; unmatched bases: 8. Germline loops: CDR1 SGHDN, CDR2 FVKESK. CDR3 size: 17 residues. The CDR3 DNA sequence: TGTGCCAGCAGCCCTCTAATAGGGACTAGCGGGAGAGAGACCCAGTACTTC. Translated, it gives CASSPLIGTSGRETQYF.

This clonotype was seen at least ten times. The chain has TRBV19 and TRBJ2-5; no clear D. The V and J ends lost 4 bases and 4 bases respectively, with 7 bases between them. This CDR3 is 12 amino acids long. In germline, CDR1 is LNHDA, CDR2 SQIVND (reference sequence). The chain's CDR3 is CASSTQGETQYF. The CDR3 DNA reads as TGTGCCAGTAGTACCCAAGGAGAGACCCAGTACTTC.

The J gene is TRBJ2-7, the V gene TRBV29-1; either TRBD1 or TRBD2 may supply D (5 bases each). The V and J ends lost 4 bases and 5 bases respectively, with 15 bases between them. Germline CDR1 is SQVTM and CDR2 is ANQGSEA. The CDR3 has 13 residues. CDR3 DNA: TGCAGCGTTGGCCTGATAGGGGAGAACGAGCAGTACTTC. Translated, it gives CSVGLIGENEQYF.

V usage is TRBV7-9 and J usage is TRBJ1-2, with D uncertain. Germline CDR1 is SEHNR and CDR2 is FQNEAQ (reference sequence). There are 13 residues in the CDR3. With 3 bases removed from V and 4 bases from J, the gap between germline ends came to 9 bases. For the CDR3, the DNA is TGTGCCAGCAGCTTCGTCTCGGGCTATGGCTACACCTTC. Amino acids: CASSFVSGYGYTF.

This clonotype came up a few times. At one end, the junction sequence differs from germline, possibly due to a read error. The chain combines TRBV28 with TRBJ1-5, with D possibly TRBD1 on 5 matching bases. The CDR3 length is 16 residues. Germline assignment: CDR1 MDHEN and CDR2 SYDVKM. CDR3 region: CASSLGGFMSNQPRHF. For the CDR3, the DNA is TGTGCCAGCAGTTTAGGGGGATTTATGAGCAATCAGCCCCGGCATTTT. Filled out from reference TRBV28 and TRBJ1-5, the complete variable domain reads DVKVTQSSRYLVKRTGEKVFLECVQDMDHENMFWYRQDPGLGLRLIYFSYDVKMKEKGDIPEGYSVSREKKERFSLILESASTNQTSMYLCASSLGGFMSNQPRHFGDGTRLSIL.

The V call is TRBV19, the J call TRBJ1-1; no reliable D call. The CDR3 runs 14 residues. The germline V and J ends were trimmed by 10 bases and 6 bases, with 21 bases remaining between them. Looked up from germline, CDR1 is LNHDA and CDR2 is SQIVND (reference sequence). The CDR3 region is CATESLVGSAEAFF. The CDR3 nucleotides are TGTGCCACAGAGTCCCTAGTCGGCAGCGCTGAAGCTTTCTTT.

As to this clonotype: The junction and the germline gene differ at one end; a read error may be behind it. V gene TRBV20-1 combines with J gene TRBJ1-5, with 7 bases aligning to TRBD1. Germline CDR1 reads DFQATT; CDR2 reads SNEGSKA (reference sequence). The CDR3 is 15 residues long. CDR3 nucleotides: TGCGGTGCTAGGGAGACAGGGAATAGCAATCAGCCCCAGCATTTT. It translates to CGARETGNSNQPQHF.

The chain links TRBV20-1 to TRBJ1-1; 7 nucleotides match TRBD1. J gave up 2 bases and V 3 bases, and 3 bases lay outside the gene matches. Germline V gene data show CDR1 as DFQATT and CDR2 as SNEGSKA (reference sequence). The CDR3 loop spans 13 amino acids. For the CDR3, the DNA is TGCAGTGCTAGGAACAGGGGAAACACTGAAGCTTTCTTT. This sequence encodes CSARNRGNTEAFF.

This clonotype was picked up many times. Just one base apart from a much larger clone, this may be a read error. This chain uses TRBV20-1 with TRBJ2-7; possibly TRBD2 for D (6 bases). This CDR3 is built from 11 residues. The V gene's germline CDR1 is DFQATT and CDR2 SNEGSKA (reference sequence). The CDR3 DNA sequence: TGCAGTGGGGAGGAAGCCTACGAGCAGTCCTTC. Encoded protein: CSGEEAYEQSF.

This clonotype came up many times. The rearrangement joins TRBV20-1 to TRBJ2-7, with a weak D call TRBD2 (6 bases). V was trimmed by 0 bases and J by 0 bases, leaving 15 bases between them. This CDR3 has 16 amino acids. CDR1 and CDR2 (germline): DFQATT, SNEGSKA (reference sequence). The CDR3 DNA reads as TGCAGTGCTAGAGATCCCGGGACTGCGAACTCCTACGAGCAGTACTTC. It specifies CSARDPGTANSYEQYF.

The gene calls are TRBV24-1 and TRBJ2-5, with D possibly TRBD1 on 6 matching bases. Germline values: CDR1 KGHDR, CDR2 SFDVKD. The CDR3 spans 16 residues. The V gene lost 4 bases and the J gene lost 0 bases, with 14 bases spanning the gap. The CDR3 coding sequence is TGTGCCACCAGTGACTACGGGACACGGCACCAAGAGACCCAGTACTTC. Translated, it gives CATSDYGTRHQETQYF.

The V and J genes are TRBV7-3 and TRBJ2-1, with no clear D. The CDR3 runs 16 residues. Per germline, CDR1 SGHTA and CDR2 FQGTGA. With 0 bases removed from V and 6 bases from J, the gap between germline ends came to 15 bases. CDR3: CASSLTFPGWPNEQFF. CDR3 nucleotide sequence: TGTGCCAGCAGCTTAACGTTCCCCGGCTGGCCCAATGAGCAGTTCTTC.

This clonotype was seen more than once but under ten times. Relative to the germline gene, one junction end is altered; a read error may explain this. CDR3 residues: CASSPQEGTEAFF. The CDR3, as DNA: TGTGCCAGCTCTCCACAGGAGGGGACTGAAGCTTTCTTT. The chain is built from TRBV18 and TRBJ1-1, with a tentative D call TRBD1 (5 bases). The germline CDR1 and CDR2 sequences are KGHSH and LQKENI. This CDR3 is built from 13 residues.

Points on this clonotype: Since the CDR3 does not end with the conserved phenylalanine or tryptophan, this likely comes from a read error. The rearrangement uses TRBV4-2 and TRBJ2-7; the D gene is possibly TRBD2 (6 bases). CDR3 size: 18 residues. Trimming stripped 0 bases from V and 5 bases from J, with 23 bases between. CDR1 is LGHNA and CDR2 is YNFKEQ in the germline V gene. CDR3 in DNA: TGTGCCAGCAGCCAAGAGAGACTAGTGGGTGTGGGCCCCCACGAGCAGTACCTC. Its translation is CASSQERLVGVGPHEQYL.

This clonotype was recorded at least ten times. It may be a read error: a sequence one base away is much more abundant. The chain employs TRBV20-1 and TRBJ1-2; possible D gene TRBD1, 5 bases. The CDR3 length is 12 residues. Germline V gene data show CDR1 as DFQATT and CDR2 as SNEGSKA (reference sequence). CDR3 region: CSARDRGEGSTF. As DNA, the CDR3 is TGCAGTGCTAGAGATCGGGGGGAGGGCTCCACCTTC.

The rearrangement joins TRBV5-4 to TRBJ2-2; D is undetermined. Trimming took 5 bases from V and 2 from J, leaving 4 bases between them. The CDR3 runs 12 residues. Per the germline V gene, CDR1 is SGHNT and CDR2 is YYREEE (reference sequence). CDR3: CASRSNTGELFF. The DNA of the CDR3 is TGTGCCAGCAGGTCTAACACCGGGGAGCTGTTTTTT.

This clonotype was counted many times. The V call is TRBV4-1, the J call TRBJ1-2, with TRBD1 identical over 11 bases. Germline V gene lookup returns CDR1 MGHRA and CDR2 YSYEKL. The V segment lost 4 bases and the J segment 0 bases; nucleotides outside the gene matches: 7. There are 17 residues in the CDR3. This CDR3 is CASSPGGQGGANYGYTF. The CDR3 bases are TGCGCCAGCAGCCCGGGGGGACAGGGGGGAGCTAACTATGGCTACACCTTC.

This clonotype was counted at least ten times. The chain couples TRBV5-1 to TRBJ2-6; a possible D gene is TRBD2 (6 bases). Deletions cut 1 base from V and 0 bases from J, with 17 bases between. The CDR3 sequence is 19 residues long. The V gene's germline CDR1 is SGHRS and CDR2 YFSETQ. The CDR3 sequence is CASSLSAGPTYSGANVLTF. The CDR3 nucleotides are TGCGCCAGCAGCTTGAGTGCGGGACCCACGTACTCTGGGGCCAACGTCCTGACTTTC. Filled out from reference TRBV5-1 and TRBJ2-6, the complete variable domain reads KAGVTQTPRYLIKTRGQQVTLSCSPISGHRSVSWYQQTPGQGLQFLFEYFSETQRNKGNFPGRFSGRQFSNSRSEMNVSTLELGDSALYLCASSLSAGPTYSGANVLTFGAGSRLTVL.

This clonotype was counted ten times or more. This sequence joins TRBV6-4 and TRBJ2-7, with TRBD1 matching 12 bases. Per germline, CDR1 MRHNA and CDR2 SNTAGT. This CDR3 region has 16 residues. V trimming: 3 bases; J trimming: 11 bases; junction bases outside the gene matches: 14. CDR3 loop: CASSDPWDRGPHKKYF. The CDR3 DNA sequence: TGTGCCAGCAGTGATCCTTGGGACAGGGGGCCCCACAAAAAGTACTTC.

This clonotype has ten or more counts. V gene TRBV6-2 or TRBV6-3 combines with J gene TRBJ2-1; TRBD2 matches 10 bases. The CDR3 has 14 residues. The junction had 8 bases not matched to a gene; V was cut back by 6 bases and J by 9 bases. CDR1 is MNHEY and CDR2 is SVGEGT in the germline V gene. The CDR3, as DNA: TGTGCCAGCAGAGGAACTAGCGGGGTTAGTGAGCAGTTCTTC. It encodes CASRGTSGVSEQFF.

This clonotype appeared many times. The chain has TRBV4-1 and TRBJ2-1; 9 nucleotides match TRBD2. Trimming at V came to 4 bases and at J to 6 bases, leaving 13 bases not matched to a gene. This CDR3 region has 17 residues. Germline CDR1 reads MGHRA; CDR2 reads YSYEKL. The CDR3 sequence: CASSPRQGSGRLNEQFF. The DNA for the CDR3 is TGCGCCAGCAGCCCCCGCCAAGGTAGCGGGAGACTCAATGAGCAGTTCTTC.

A note on this clonotype: A much bigger clone sits one base away, suggesting this may be a read error. V usage is TRBV3-1 and J usage is TRBJ1-5, with D maybe TRBD1 (5 bases). Germline CDR1 and CDR2: LGHDT and YNNKEL (reference sequence). The CDR3 is 16 residues long. V was pared by 4 bases and J by 2 bases, with 15 bases between. Here the CDR3 DNA reads TGTGCCAGCAGCCGTGGTCGCGGGGCCCGCAATCAGCCCCAGCATTTT. Residues: CASSRGRGARNQPQHF. The complete variable domain, with remaining parts taken from reference TRBV3-1 and TRBJ1-5, reads DTAVSQTPKYLVTQMGNDKSIKCEQNLGHDTMYWYKQDSKKFLKIMFSYNNKELIINETVPNRFSPKSPDKAHLNLHINSLELGDSAVYFCASSRGRGARNQPQHFGDGTRLSIL.

About this clonotype itself: A read error may be the cause here, since a much bigger clone is one base away. The chain joins TRBV18 to TRBJ2-7; 8 positions match TRBD1. Germline V lookup: CDR1 KGHSH, CDR2 LQKENI. The length of the CDR3 is 15 residues. The CDR3 region is CASSPNRGDSYEQCF. The CDR3 nucleotides read TGTGCCAGCTCACCAAACAGGGGGGACTCCTACGAGCAGTGCTTC.

This clonotype has a single count. The CDR3 reads CASQPPGTANTGELFF. The CDR3 DNA follows: TGTGCCAGCCAACCCCCCGGGACAGCGAACACCGGGGAGCTGTTTTTT. This chain joins TRBV7-2 and TRBJ2-2, with 7 bases fitting TRBD1. Trimming took 8 bases from V and 0 from J; bases not matched to a gene: 9. Germline CDR1 SGHTA, CDR2 FQGNSA. There are 16 residues in the CDR3.

V gene TRBV6-5 combines with J gene TRBJ2-2; D might be TRBD2 (6 bases). The germline gives CDR1 MNHEY, CDR2 SVGAGI. The CDR3 length is 14 residues. V shed 6 bases and J shed 5 bases, with 13 bases lying between them. CDR3 nucleotides: TGTGCCAGCAGCCGGAGGGTTAATACCGGGGAGCTGTTTTTT. Translating gives CASSRRVNTGELFF.